The 6 T cell receptor beta chains below all came from one sample that was sequenced in a study of CD8 T cells in ankylosing spondylitis. TCRdb called the 5' RACE reads again in MiXCR, with one record for every CDR3 protein. The profile shows tens of thousands of distinct CDR3 sequences, 11% of them singletons. Sequencing was done on a sample of blood, either unsorted or a sorted T cell fraction (not recorded which). These receptors were obtained from a male donor with ankylosing spondylitis or in good health (not recorded which).

This clonotype was detected a few times. The chain combines TRBV2 with TRBJ2-6; D unresolved. The CDR3 totals 14 residues. CDR1 and CDR2 (germline): SNHLY, FYNNEI. Trimming took 6 bases from V and 4 from J, leaving 10 bases between them. This chain's CDR3 is CASRHHSGANVLTF. The CDR3 nucleotides read TGTGCCAGCAGACATCATTCGGGGGCCAACGTCCTGACTTTC.

The chain has TRBV3-1 and TRBJ1-2, with TRBD1 matching over 8 bases. J was trimmed by 6 bases and V by 3 bases; bases with no gene match: 9. Germline V gives CDR1 LGHDT, CDR2 YNNKEL (reference sequence). The CDR3 sequence is 15 residues long. The DNA for the CDR3 is TGTGCCAGCAGCCAGGATAGGACAGGGACGGATGGCTACACCTTC. It translates to CASSQDRTGTDGYTF.

This clonotype came up many times. The chain carries TRBV18 and TRBJ2-1; the D gene could be TRBD1 or TRBD2 (5 bases each). The V end was cut by 3 bases, the J end by 9 bases, with 15 bases between. The germline gives CDR1 KGHSH, CDR2 LQKENI. The CDR3 covers 14 residues. This CDR3 reads CASSPEGVGGEQFF. CDR3 DNA: TGTGCCAGCTCACCGGAAGGGGTTGGGGGTGAGCAGTTCTTC.

This clonotype was picked up many times. The chain has TRBV5-1 and TRBJ2-3; D uncertain. CDR1 is SGHRS, CDR2 YFSETQ, per germline. The V end lost 3 bases, the J end lost 0 bases, and 14 bases lay between the germline ends. The CDR3 length is 16 residues. The DNA of the CDR3 is TGCGCCAGCAGCTCTACGGGCCTCGATAGCACAGATACGCAGTATTTT. Translating gives CASSSTGLDSTDTQYF.

V usage is TRBV29-1 and J usage is TRBJ1-2; TRBD1 agrees at 9 bases. CDR1 is SQVTM and CDR2 is ANQGSEA in the germline V gene. The CDR3 is 14 amino acids. V dropped 6 bases and J dropped 5; count of bases not matched to a gene: 10. This CDR3 reads CSVAPGQGYYGYTF. CDR3 coding DNA: TGCAGCGTGGCCCCGGGACAGGGCTATTATGGCTACACCTTC.

The rearrangement joins TRBV6-4 to TRBJ2-2; D tentatively fits TRBD1 or TRBD2 (5 bases each). Per germline, CDR1 MRHNA and CDR2 SNTAGT. The CDR3 has 16 amino acids. V was pared by 6 bases and J by 5 bases, with 19 bases between. The CDR3 sequence: CASRGDHDPRTGELFF. In DNA, the CDR3 is TGTGCCAGCAGAGGGGACCATGATCCGCGGACCGGGGAGCTGTTTTTT.